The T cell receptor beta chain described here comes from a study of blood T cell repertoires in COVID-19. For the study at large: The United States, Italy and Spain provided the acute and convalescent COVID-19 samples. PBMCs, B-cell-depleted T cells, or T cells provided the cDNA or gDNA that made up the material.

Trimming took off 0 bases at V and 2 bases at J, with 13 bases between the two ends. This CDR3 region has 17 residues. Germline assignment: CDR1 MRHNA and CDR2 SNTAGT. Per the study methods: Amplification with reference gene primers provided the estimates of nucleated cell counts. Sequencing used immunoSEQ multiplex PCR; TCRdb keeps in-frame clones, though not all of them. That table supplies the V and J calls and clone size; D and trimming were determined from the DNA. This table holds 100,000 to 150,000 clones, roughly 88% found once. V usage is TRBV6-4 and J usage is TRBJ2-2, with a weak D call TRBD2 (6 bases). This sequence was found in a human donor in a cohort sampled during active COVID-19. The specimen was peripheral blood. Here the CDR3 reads CASSDSFAGSNTGELFF. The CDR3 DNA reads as TGTGCCAGCAGTGACTCGTTTGCGGGGAGTAACACCGGGGAGCTGTTTTTT.